The text below deals with one T cell receptor beta chain. Its antigen is undetermined. The sample carries other DNA sequences with the same CDR3. The sample comes from a study of T cells in localized non-small cell lung cancer. This table comes from immunoSEQ multiplex PCR, and its TCRdb copy is limited to in-frame clones, with some not included. The sample consists of 86,000 or so clones, approximately 84% of them appearing once. This CDR3 has 15 amino acids. Losses at the gene ends were 4 bases for V and 0 bases for J; bases not matched to a gene: 5. CDR1 and CDR2 from the germline V gene are SEHNR and FQNEAQ (reference sequence). Overall study results and limits: In adjacent lung appeared a median roughly 56 of the top 100 tumor clones. Adjacent uninvolved lung had the highest clonality, suggesting focused antigen responses.

V gene TRBV7-9 combines with J gene TRBJ1-1, with 7 positions matching TRBD1. The receptor's source is a man aged 40-75 years with stage I lung adenocarcinoma. The sequencing used peripheral blood, collected before any cancer treatment. The CDR3: CASSSTTGMNTEAFF. CDR3 DNA sequence: TGTGCCAGCAGCTCAACGACAGGGATGAACACTGAAGCTTTCTTT.